This TCR beta chain was identified in a study of shared clonotypes between healthy human individuals. Libraries were prepared by immunoSEQ multiplex PCR; TCRdb keeps only in-frame clonotypes and omits some of them. This sample yields 2.3 million or so clones, of which roughly 93% are seen a single time; 0.3% to 0.4% belongs to the top ten. Material: naive CD4+ T cells from PBMCs. Subset described: CD45RA+ positively selected. This receptor was identified in a man aged 18 to 30 in good health. Some clones in this sample may be carry-over from other donors' samples.

The DNA of the CDR3 is TGCGCCAGCAGCTTGGTCTCCAACTCCTACGAGCAGTACTTC. Translation gives CASSLVSNSYEQYF. The V call is TRBV5-1, the J call TRBJ2-7; D remains unclear. The CDR3 contains 14 residues. V shed 0 bases and J shed 0 bases, with 7 bases lying between them. CDR1 SGHRS and CDR2 YFSETQ come from the germline V gene. The variable domain in full, completed from reference TRBV5-1 and TRBJ2-7, reads KAGVTQTPRYLIKTRGQQVTLSCSPISGHRSVSWYQQTPGQGLQFLFEYFSETQRNKGNFPGRFSGRQFSNSRSEMNVSTLELGDSALYLCASSLVSNSYEQYFGPGTRLTVT.